Listed below are T cell receptor beta chains from one sample, sequenced in a study of T cell responses to AZD1222 COVID-19 vaccine. Some clones are missing from TCRdb's copy, which holds only in-frame ones; the method was immunoSEQ multiplex PCR. The sample records roughly 160,000 clones, about 90% being singletons. The sequences come from peripheral blood, collected 28 days after the second AZD1222 dose. These receptors were obtained from an adult who received the AZD1222 COVID-19 vaccine. The conserved cysteine and the conserved F or W are not part of the CDR3 here.

V: TRBV14
CDR3: ASSQDSETQY

V: TRBV7-2
CDR3: ASSLALGQGLLNTEAF

V: TRBV11-3
CDR3: ASSAGQGADNEQF

V: TRBV5-6
CDR3: ASSFLSEFTYEQY

V: TRBV6-5
CDR3: ASSVSRSGIQY

V: TRBV7-6
CDR3: ASSPQQGSNYGYT

V: TRBV29-1
CDR3: SASDSAKNIQY

V: TRBV12-3/TRBV12-4
CDR3: ASSLRGDEKLF

V: TRBV30
CDR3: AWSKSSEKLF

V: TRBV6-1
CDR3: ASSEGLHQPQH

V: TRBV5-1
CDR3: ASSLAGDNPTDTQY

V: TRBV27
CDR3: ASSPGTELSYEQY

V: TRBV7-6
CDR3: APYREFEEKLF

V: TRBV7-3
CDR3: ASSLMPGGPYEQY

V: TRBV5-4
CDR3: ASSSPVGGTDTQY

V: TRBV7-2
CDR3: ASSKGQVGAF

V: TRBV6-2/TRBV6-3
CDR3: ASSATSGGTDTQY

V: TRBV2
CDR3: ASSGVLAEFLAKNIQY

V: TRBV6-1
CDR3: ASSEARGHVLF

V: TRBV6-2/TRBV6-3
CDR3: ASSYGSDQPQH

V: TRBV5-6
CDR3: ASSRLAGTSEGTDTQY

V: TRBV25-1
CDR3: ASIPLAGSYEQY

V: TRBV5-6
CDR3: ASSFQGTEAF

V: TRBV6-6
CDR3: ASSPTGAGNSPLH